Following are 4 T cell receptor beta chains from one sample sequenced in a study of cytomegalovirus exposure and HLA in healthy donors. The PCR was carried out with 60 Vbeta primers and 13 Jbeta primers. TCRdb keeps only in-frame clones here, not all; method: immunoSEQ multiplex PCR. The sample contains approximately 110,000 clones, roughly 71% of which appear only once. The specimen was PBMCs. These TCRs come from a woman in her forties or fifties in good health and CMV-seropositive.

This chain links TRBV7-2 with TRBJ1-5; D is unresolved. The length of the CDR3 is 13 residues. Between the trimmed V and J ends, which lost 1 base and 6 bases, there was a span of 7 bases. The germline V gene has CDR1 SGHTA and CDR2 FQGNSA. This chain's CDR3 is CASSLGWLQPQHF. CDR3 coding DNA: TGTGCCAGCAGCTTAGGGTGGCTTCAGCCCCAGCATTTT.

This CDR3 reads CASSQDPVANSPLHF. The CDR3 nucleotides are TGTGCCAGCAGCCAAGACCCCGTAGCCAATTCACCCCTCCACTTT. V usage is TRBV4-2 and J usage is TRBJ1-6; D is uncertain. Germline V gene lookup returns CDR1 LGHNA and CDR2 YNFKEQ. Trimming shortened V by 0 bases and J by 7 bases, and 10 bases separated the two germline ends. The CDR3 is made up of 15 amino acids.

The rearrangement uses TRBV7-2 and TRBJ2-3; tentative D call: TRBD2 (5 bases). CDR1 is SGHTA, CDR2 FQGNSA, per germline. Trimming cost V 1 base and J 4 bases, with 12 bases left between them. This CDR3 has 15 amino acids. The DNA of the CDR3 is TGTGCCAGCAGCTTAGTTCTCGGGATCCCAGATACGCAGTATTTT. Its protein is CASSLVLGIPDTQYF.

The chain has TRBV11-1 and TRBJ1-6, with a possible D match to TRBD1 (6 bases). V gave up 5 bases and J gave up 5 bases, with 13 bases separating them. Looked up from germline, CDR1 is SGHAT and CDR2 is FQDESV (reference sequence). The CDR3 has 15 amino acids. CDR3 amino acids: CASSRVDSNNSPLHF. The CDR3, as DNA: TGTGCCAGCAGCCGTGTGGACAGTAATAATTCACCCCTCCACTTT.